This T cell receptor (beta chain) is from a study of blood T cells in healthy people across ages. Turning to the study itself: Capture by template switching was about one barcoded beta molecule per two T cells. Study-wide results and caveats: Roughly linear age-related decline in beta diversity appeared, significant by age approximately 41.

A second about 7 to 11 cycle PCR used barcoded and J-beta primers. TCRdb re-called the 5' RACE reads with MiXCR, one entry per CDR3 protein. The repertoire includes around 1,000,000 distinct CDR3 sequences, 20% to 25% of them detected once, and 0.65% to 0.95% sits in the top ten. Germline CDR1 and CDR2: SGHRS and YFSETQ. The CDR3 has 16 amino acids. The J segment lost 3 bases and the V segment lost 2 bases, leaving 10 bases of the junction unmatched. Worth noting for this clonotype: The antigen is not known.

These data were also reused for a study on T cells of mothers and their children. That paper notes: Persistent microchimeric T cell clones were not found at ~100 per million sensitivity.

This sequence originates from a girl aged 2 to 9 in good health. The chain links TRBV5-1 to TRBJ2-5, with 7 bases identical to TRBD1. Sequenced material: blood. The CDR3 sequence is CASSLFQGVKKETQYF. CDR3 nucleotide sequence: TGCGCCAGCAGCTTATTCCAGGGGGTGAAAAAAGAGACCCAGTACTTC.